This T cell receptor (beta chain) is from a study of T cells in Graves' hyperthyroidism and ophthalmopathy. Study-level background: Peripheral blood samples were taken at initial diagnosis, prior to any treatment.

The CDR3 spans 13 residues. Per germline, CDR1 MDHEN and CDR2 SYDVKM. The ends were cut back, 6 bases at V and 2 bases at J, with 10 bases in the middle. The source material, RNA transcripts, was used to amplify TCR beta CDR3 regions. The HTBI primer set served for first-round RT-PCR of the TCR CDR3. One entry per CDR3 protein results from TCRdb running MiXCR on the multiplex PCR reads. The sample carries a few hundred thousand distinct CDR3 sequences, over 11% recorded once. The sample holds many counts of this clonotype. Lactation, pregnancy, other autoimmune disease or uncontrolled infection led to exclusion of patients. Drawn at first hyperthyroidism diagnosis, the blood sample preceded any ophthalmopathy symptoms. The PBMCs studied were ones that came from approximately 9.9 ml fresh peripheral blood.

The TCR was taken from a woman aged 30 to 39 with Graves' hyperthyroidism that later progressed to Graves' ophthalmopathy. Material for sequencing was blood. The gene calls are TRBV28 and TRBJ1-1; no clear D. The CDR3 reads CASRIGLNTEAFF. CDR3 bases: TGTGCCAGCAGGATCGGACTCAACACTGAAGCTTTCTTT.